These 18 T cell receptor beta chains were all obtained from the same sample, sequenced in a study of T-cell memory formation after mild COVID-19. Using its own MiXCR run on the 5' RACE reads, TCRdb lists one record per CDR3 protein. The data show under 300,000 distinct CDR3 sequences, roughly a tenth seen once. The sample taken for sequencing was PBMCs or a T cell subset sorted from them (not recorded which). The receptor source for this set is a man aged 18 to 35 who had mild COVID-19 (a few samples of this study predate the infection). Cell type and time point are not known.

This clonotype was seen a few times. The chain carries TRBV18 and TRBJ1-4; D is undetermined. Germline CDR1 and CDR2: KGHSH and LQKENI. The CDR3 spans 16 residues. Trimming took off 5 bases at V and 4 bases at J, with 17 bases between the two ends. The CDR3 loop reads CASSMNGPSFNEKLFF. The CDR3 DNA is TGTGCCAGCTCAATGAATGGACCGAGTTTTAATGAAAAACTGTTTTTT.

V usage is TRBV7-9 and J usage is TRBJ2-3; 7 bases line up with TRBD2. The trim removed 8 bases at V and 0 bases at J, leaving 2 bases unmatched. The germline gives CDR1 SEHNR, CDR2 FQNEAQ (reference sequence). This CDR3 spans 13 amino acids. CDR3 protein: CASDSGSTDTQYF. CDR3 nucleotide sequence: TGTGCCAGCGATAGCGGGAGCACAGATACGCAGTATTTT.

This clonotype came up many times. The chain links TRBV5-1 to TRBJ2-5; D uncertain. The CDR3 spans 12 residues. V lost 4 bases and J 5 bases, leaving 9 bases between the germline ends. The V gene's germline CDR1 is SGHRS and CDR2 YFSETQ. CDR3 nucleotides: TGCGCCAGCAGCGAAATTTGGGAGACCCAGTACTTC. Encoded protein: CASSEIWETQYF.

This clonotype was recorded only once. This sequence joins TRBV7-9 and TRBJ2-7; the match to TRBD1 covers 8 bases. This CDR3 comprises 14 residues. CDR1 is SEHNR and CDR2 is FQNEAQ in the germline V gene (reference sequence). Losses at the gene ends were 3 bases for V and 3 bases for J; bases not matched to a gene: 4. DNA for the CDR3: TGTGCCAGCAGCTTTCCAGGGGGCAGCTACGAGCAGTACGTC. As protein: CASSFPGGSYEQYV.

The V call is TRBV6-5, the J call TRBJ2-3; 8 positions agree with TRBD2. The CDR3 runs to 16 residues. With 5 bases clipped from V and 0 bases from J, the junction kept 7 bases outside the gene matches. Germline lookup yields CDR1 MNHEY and CDR2 SVGAGI. The CDR3, as DNA: TGTGCCAGCAGTACGGGACGGGGGGGTAGCACAGATACGCAGTATTTT. Translating it yields CASSTGRGGSTDTQYF.

This chain links TRBV5-1 with TRBJ2-7; TRBD1 aligns across 7 bases. The CDR3 covers 15 residues. V lost 0 bases, J lost 0 bases, and 3 bases stayed unmatched. Germline assignment: CDR1 SGHRS and CDR2 YFSETQ. CDR3 DNA sequence: TGCGCCAGCAGCTTGGGGGACAGCCGCTCCTACGAGCAGTACTTC. This codes for CASSLGDSRSYEQYF.

The chain recombines TRBV5-6 with TRBJ2-1; maybe TRBD2 (5 bases). With 0 bases removed from V and 0 bases from J, the gap between germline ends came to 13 bases. The CDR3 covers 17 residues. Germline loops: CDR1 SGHDT, CDR2 YYEEEE. The DNA of the CDR3 is TGTGCCAGCAGCTTGGCCGGACTCGCGAGCTCCTACAATGAGCAGTTCTTC. Translation gives CASSLAGLASSYNEQFF.

The CDR3 region is CASSEWAGELFF. CDR3 nucleotides: TGTGCCAGCAGCGAATGGGCCGGGGAGCTGTTTTTT. V usage is TRBV3-1 and J usage is TRBJ2-2; D not resolved. Trimming left V 5 bases short and J 6 bases short, with 7 bases between. The CDR3 totals 12 residues. Germline V gene data show CDR1 as LGHDT and CDR2 as YNNKEL (reference sequence).

V and J are TRBV24-1 and TRBJ1-5; D remains unclear. This CDR3 region has 14 residues. Deletions cut 4 bases from V and 4 bases from J, with 10 bases between. Germline-derived CDR1 and CDR2 are KGHDR and SFDVKD. The CDR3 region is CATSEGWGNQPQHF. The CDR3 DNA reads as TGTGCCACCAGTGAGGGATGGGGAAATCAGCCCCAGCATTTT.

This clonotype has a handful of counts. V and J are TRBV3-2 and TRBJ2-7; the table calls TRBD2, which could not be checked here. TRBV3-2 represents a pseudogene. This CDR3 has 16 amino acids. The CDR3 spells CASSQVTSVSSYEQYF. The CDR3 DNA is TGTGCCAGCAGCCAAGTAACTAGCGTAAGCTCCTACGAGCAGTACTTC.

The chain has TRBV29-1 and TRBJ1-2; TRBD1 matches at 7 bases. This CDR3 spans 13 amino acids. CDR1 and CDR2 from the germline V gene are SQVTM and ANQGSEA. V lost 6 bases to trimming and J lost 4 bases; unmatched junction nucleotides: 8. The CDR3 is CSVRDSFIYGYTF. The CDR3 nucleotides read TGCAGCGTACGGGACAGCTTCATCTATGGCTACACCTTC.

The count of this clonotype is one. The V and J genes are TRBV6-6 and TRBJ1-5, with 7 bases lining up with TRBD1. CDR1 and CDR2 from the germline V gene are MNHNY and SVGAGI (reference sequence). This CDR3 is 14 amino acids long. The junction had 10 bases not matched to a gene; V was cut back by 7 bases and J by 7 bases. The CDR3 loop reads CASNDRERNQPQHF. CDR3 bases: TGTGCCAGCAATGACAGGGAGCGGAACCAGCCCCAGCATTTT.

This clonotype has more than one count but fewer than ten. The V call is TRBV7-2, the J call TRBJ2-3; 7 bases are shared with TRBD1. The CDR3 has 16 residues. The germline gives CDR1 SGHTA, CDR2 FQGNSA. V shed 5 bases and J 4 bases; nucleotides not matched to a gene: 12. CDR3 protein: CASSRSGGPRPDTQYF. For the CDR3, the DNA is TGTGCCAGCAGCCGGTCAGGGGGTCCTCGTCCAGATACGCAGTATTTT.

The chain has TRBV20-1 and TRBJ2-3, with a possible D match to TRBD1 (5 bases). Germline V gene sequence: CDR1 DFQATT, CDR2 SNEGSKA (reference sequence). Trimming took off 1 base at V and 5 bases at J, with 13 bases between the two ends. This CDR3 is 14 amino acids long. Here the CDR3 DNA reads TGCAGTGCTAGAGTCGGTGGGGCCATAGATACGCAGTATTTT. Its translation is CSARVGGAIDTQYF.

The V and J genes are TRBV12-3 or TRBV12-4 and TRBJ1-5; tentative D call: TRBD1 (6 bases). Trimming left V 3 bases short and J 5 bases short, with 11 bases between. The CDR3 is 14 amino acids. CDR3 sequence (DNA): TGTGCCAGCAGTTTGGGCAGGGGATATCAGCCCCAGCATTTT. It yields the protein CASSLGRGYQPQHF.

In its sample, this clonotype was seen many times. The chain employs TRBV7-6 and TRBJ1-6; the D is unclear. CDR3 length: 15 residues. The germline V gene encodes CDR1 SGHVS and CDR2 FNYEAQ. The V gene lost 2 bases and the J gene lost 7 bases, with 12 bases spanning the gap. The CDR3 spells CASSLRRGGNSPLHF. The CDR3 DNA reads TGTGCCAGCAGCTTACGGCGGGGTGGGAATTCACCCCTCCACTTT.

This clonotype showed up just once. The genes are TRBV12-3 or TRBV12-4 and TRBJ2-3; D uncertain. Trimming left V 6 bases short and J 2 bases short, with 9 bases between. The length of the CDR3 is 13 residues. In DNA, the CDR3 is TGTGCCAGCAGACGACTTGACACAGATACGCAGTATTTT. Protein sequence: CASRRLDTDTQYF.

This clonotype was observed a handful of times. This chain uses TRBV20-1 with TRBJ2-1; D not certain. The CDR3 has 12 residues. CDR1 and CDR2 from the germline V gene are DFQATT and SNEGSKA (reference sequence). The germline V and J ends were trimmed by 1 base and 5 bases, with 6 bases remaining between them. CDR3 nucleotides: TGCAGTGCTAGAGCCTGGGACAATGAGCAGTTCTTC. Its protein is CSARAWDNEQFF.